The 21 T cell receptor beta chains below all came from one sample that was sequenced in a study of T cell responses to AZD1222 COVID-19 vaccine. Some clones are missing from TCRdb's copy, which holds only in-frame ones; the method was immunoSEQ multiplex PCR. The sample has around 120,000 clones; about nine tenths are singletons. The sequences come from peripheral blood, collected on day 0 of AZD1222 vaccination. The receptors here all came from an adult in good health.

The V gene is TRBV5-1, the J gene TRBJ2-3, with 7 bases that match TRBD2. The CDR3 loop spans 18 amino acids. CDR1 and CDR2 (germline): SGHRS, YFSETQ. V lost 1 base to trimming and J lost 3 bases; unmatched junction nucleotides: 14. CDR3 sequence (DNA): TGCGCCAGCAGCTTGTCCCCGCGACTAGCTTCGGTAACAGATACGCAGTATTTT. Its protein product is CASSLSPRLASVTDTQYF. The full variable domain, completed using reference TRBV5-1 and TRBJ2-3, is KAGVTQTPRYLIKTRGQQVTLSCSPISGHRSVSWYQQTPGQGLQFLFEYFSETQRNKGNFPGRFSGRQFSNSRSEMNVSTLELGDSALYLCASSLSPRLASVTDTQYFGPGTRLTVL.

This clone was recorded once. The V gene is TRBV3-1 (or the pseudogene TRBV3-2), the J gene TRBJ2-3, with 11 bases aligning to TRBD2. Per germline, CDR1 LGHDT and CDR2 YNNKEL (reference sequence). CDR3 length: 16 amino acids. V shed 2 bases and J 0 bases; nucleotides not matched to a gene: 1. The CDR3 nucleotides are TGTGCCAGCAGCCAACGACTAGCGGGGAGCACAGATACGCAGTATTTT. This gives the protein CASSQRLAGSTDTQYF.

The gene calls are TRBV11-2 and TRBJ1-5, with D uncertain. The CDR3 runs to 14 residues. CDR1 SGHAT and CDR2 FQNNGV come from the germline V gene. Trimming removed 1 base at V and 4 bases at J, with 8 bases between. The CDR3 reads CASSLVGLNQPQHF. The CDR3 DNA reads as TGTGCCAGCAGCTTAGTTGGGCTGAATCAGCCCCAGCATTTT. Drawing the rest from reference TRBV11-2 and TRBJ1-5, the complete variable domain is EAGVAQSPRYKIIEKRQSVAFWCNPISGHATLYWYQQILGQGPKLLIQFQNNGVVDDSQLPKDRFSAERLKGVDSTLKIQPAKLEDSAVYLCASSLVGLNQPQHFGDGTRLSIL.

The J gene is TRBJ2-5, the V gene TRBV7-2; a weak D match, TRBD2 (5 bases). Per germline, CDR1 SGHTA and CDR2 FQGNSA. The CDR3 has 16 residues. Deletions cut 5 bases from V and 0 bases from J, with 16 bases between. CDR3 coding DNA: TGTGCCAGCAGCCCCAACGGGGAAGGGCACCAAGAGACCCAGTACTTC. This gives the protein CASSPNGEGHQETQYF.

CDR3 loop: CASSQLASEQFF. Here the CDR3 DNA reads TGTGCCAGCAGTCAGCTGGCCTCTGAGCAGTTCTTC. This rearrangement joins TRBV9 to TRBJ2-1; D gene uncertain. This CDR3 region has 12 residues. CDR1 is SGDLS and CDR2 is YYNGEE in the germline V gene. Trimming shortened V by 5 bases and J by 9 bases, and 12 bases separated the two germline ends.

This chain uses TRBV10-2 with TRBJ2-1; 11 positions agree with TRBD2. This CDR3 is 15 amino acids long. Germline V gene data show CDR1 as WSHSY and CDR2 as SAAADI. Trimming took 8 bases from V and 8 from J; bases not matched to a gene: 11. The CDR3 region has the DNA TGCGCCAGCCTTATTGGGGTAGCGGGAGGGGATGAGCAGTTCTTC. Translation: CASLIGVAGGDEQFF.

This chain links TRBV19 with TRBJ1-2, with 10 bases identical to TRBD1. The CDR3 runs to 14 residues. The ends lost 6 bases at V and 8 bases at J; junction bases unmatched: 9. CDR1 is LNHDA, CDR2 SQIVND, per germline (reference sequence). The CDR3 protein is CASRARDRGGGYTF. The CDR3 DNA sequence: TGTGCCAGTAGGGCCCGGGACAGGGGTGGAGGCTACACCTTC.

The J gene is TRBJ2-3, the V gene TRBV6-2 or TRBV6-3; D unclear. Trimming left V 5 bases short and J 10 bases short, with 13 bases between. This CDR3 contains 12 residues. Germline CDR1 is MNHEY and CDR2 is SVGEGT. The CDR3 spells CASSGVGKAQYF. The CDR3, as DNA: TGTGCCAGCAGTGGTGTGGGGAAGGCGCAGTATTTT.

The chain has TRBV28 and TRBJ2-3; the match to TRBD2 covers 8 bases. The CDR3 loop spans 15 amino acids. Germline CDR1 reads MDHEN; CDR2 reads SYDVKM. J was trimmed by 6 bases and V by 1 base; bases with no gene match: 6. In DNA form, the CDR3 reads TGTGCCAGCAGTTTATTTACGGGGGGGCCTGATACGCAGTATTTT. It is translated as CASSLFTGGPDTQYF.

This chain uses TRBV12-3 or TRBV12-4 with TRBJ1-5; no definite D call. V lost 1 base to trimming and J lost 6 bases, with 4 bases between them. The CDR3 covers 12 residues. CDR3 sequence (DNA): TGTGCCAGCAGTTTAGAAGGTCAGCCCCAGCATTTT. Translated, it gives CASSLEGQPQHF.

This chain joins TRBV3-1 (or the pseudogene TRBV3-2) and TRBJ1-5; D remains ambiguous. The CDR3 is 15 residues long. Trimming left V 1 base short and J 7 bases short, with 14 bases between. The germline V gene encodes CDR1 LGHDT and CDR2 YNNKEL (reference sequence). The CDR3 coding sequence is TGTGCCAGCAGCCAAGGGAGTTTGTGGACCCAGCCCCAGCATTTT. It codes for CASSQGSLWTQPQHF.

The CDR3 loop is CASSNPTGQGTDTQYF. Written as DNA, the CDR3 is TGTGCCAGCAGCAACCCAACGGGACAGGGAACAGATACGCAGTATTTT. The genes are TRBV5-8 and TRBJ2-3, with 9 nucleotides matching TRBD1. The germline V gene has CDR1 SGHTS and CDR2 YDEGEE. CDR3 length: 16 amino acids. The J segment lost 3 bases and the V segment lost 4 bases, leaving 9 bases of the junction unmatched. The full variable domain, with the rest looked up from reference TRBV5-8 and TRBJ2-3, is EAGVTQSPTHLIKTRGQQATLRCSPISGHTSVYWYQQALGLGLQFLLWYDEGEERNRGNFPPRFSGRQFPNYSSELNVNALELEDSALYLCASSNPTGQGTDTQYFGPGTRLTVL.

The gene calls are TRBV9 and TRBJ1-1; D unclear. CDR1 is SGDLS, CDR2 YYNGEE, per germline. The CDR3 consists of 14 residues. V lost 4 bases and J lost 1, with 11 bases in between. DNA of the CDR3: TGTGCCAGCAGCCCCAGACTGGGGAACACTGAAGCTTTCTTT. Translated: CASSPRLGNTEAFF.

The chain uses TRBV19 and TRBJ1-2, with 11 bases matching TRBD1. The V gene end was trimmed by 7 bases and the J gene end by 8 bases; junction bases not matched to a gene: 9. Germline V gene lookup returns CDR1 LNHDA and CDR2 SQIVND (reference sequence). This CDR3 has 14 amino acids. The CDR3: CASTSDRGQEGYTF. As DNA, the CDR3 is TGTGCCAGTACCTCGGACAGGGGGCAGGAGGGCTACACCTTC.

V gene TRBV18 combines with J gene TRBJ2-3; D unresolved. V lost 0 bases, J lost 2 bases, and 3 bases lay in between. The CDR3 runs to 13 residues. Per germline, CDR1 KGHSH and CDR2 LQKENI. CDR3 in amino acids: CASSPPLTDTQYF. In DNA form, the CDR3 reads TGTGCCAGCTCACCACCGCTCACAGATACGCAGTATTTT. Full variable domain (rest looked up from reference TRBV18 and TRBJ2-3): NAGVMQNPRHLVRRRGQEARLRCSPMKGHSHVYWYRQLPEEGLKFMVYLQKENIIDESGMPKERFSAEFPKEGPSILRIQQVVRGDSAAYFCASSPPLTDTQYFGPGTRLTVL.

This sequence joins TRBV28 and TRBJ1-4; D possibly corresponds to TRBD1 (5 bases). The CDR3 sequence is 15 residues long. Germline CDR1 is MDHEN and CDR2 is SYDVKM. The ends were cut back, 7 bases at V and 11 bases at J, with 23 bases in the middle. CDR3 bases: TGTGCCAGCACCCAAGAAACCGGGACTCTGGGTAAACTGTTTTTT. Translation gives CASTQETGTLGKLFF.

Of note for this clone: A junction end diverges from the germline sequence, so it may reflect a read error. The chain combines TRBV7-7 with TRBJ2-5; D is possibly TRBD2 (7 bases). This CDR3 comprises 14 residues. The germline V gene has CDR1 SSHAT and CDR2 FNYEAQ (reference sequence). The CDR3 nucleotides read TGTGCTAGCAGCTTAGTGGGGGGGCCGGAGACCCAGTACTTC. Translation gives CASSLVGGPETQYF. Looking up the rest from reference TRBV7-7 and TRBJ2-5 gives the full variable domain: GAGVSQSPRYKVTKRGQDVTLRCDPISSHATLYWYQQALGQGPEFLTYFNYEAQPDKSGLPSDRFSAERPEGSISTLTIQRTEQRDSAMYRCASSLVGGPETQYFGPGTRLLVL.

The gene calls are TRBV7-9 and TRBJ2-1; D unresolved. This CDR3 spans 10 amino acids. Trimming removed 1 base at V and 9 bases at J, with 1 base between. Germline assignment: CDR1 SEHNR and CDR2 FQNEAQ (reference sequence). The CDR3 sequence: CASSLVEQFF. In nucleotides, the CDR3 is TGTGCCAGCAGCTTAGTTGAGCAGTTCTTC.

DNA of the CDR3: TGTGCCACCAATTTGGGAGCAACTAATGAAAAACTGTTTTTT. This encodes CATNLGATNEKLFF. V usage is TRBV2 and J usage is TRBJ1-4; D is unresolved. CDR1 is SNHLY and CDR2 is FYNNEI in the germline V gene. Trimming pared 10 bases from V and 0 bases from J, leaving 12 bases between. The CDR3 runs 14 residues.

J is TRBJ1-1 and V is TRBV6-5; no reliable D call. The CDR3 has 14 residues. Germline assignment: CDR1 MNHEY and CDR2 SVGAGI. V lost 1 base and J lost 0, with 6 bases in between. CDR3 sequence: CASSYFGMNTEAFF. CDR3 in DNA: TGTGCCAGCAGTTACTTTGGGATGAACACTGAAGCTTTCTTT.

This clone turned up a few times. The J gene is TRBJ1-2, the V gene TRBV2; 9 bases match TRBD1. V gave up 4 bases and J gave up 8 bases; unmatched junction bases: 11. Germline CDR1 SNHLY, CDR2 FYNNEI. CDR3 length: 15 residues. This CDR3 reads CASSGTGGPYGGYTF. Written as DNA, the CDR3 is TGTGCCAGCAGTGGTACAGGGGGCCCATACGGCGGCTACACCTTC. Complete variable domain (other parts from reference TRBV2 and TRBJ1-2): EPEVTQTPSHQVTQMGQEVILRCVPISNHLYFYWYRQILGQKVEFLVSFYNNEISEKSEIFDDQFSVERPDGSNFTLKIRSTKLEDSAMYFCASSGTGGPYGGYTFGSGTRLTVV.